Described below is a single T cell receptor (beta chain) sequence and its context. This sample was included in a study of blood T cell repertoires in COVID-19. Study background: T cells, B-cell-depleted T cells, or PBMCs provided the cDNA or gDNA that served as material.

This CDR3 spans 16 amino acids. Germline assignment: CDR1 LGHDT and CDR2 YNNKEL (reference sequence). V was pared by 1 base and J by 1 base, with 10 bases between. Generated by immunoSEQ multiplex PCR, the TCRdb table keeps only in-frame clones and is missing some. The data hold roughly 230,000 clones, with about 88% observed a single time. The J gene is TRBJ2-2, the V gene TRBV3-1 (or the pseudogene TRBV3-2); TRBD1 is a possible D gene (6 bases). This sequence originates from a man aged 65 to 85 with acute or convalescent COVID-19. The sample taken for sequencing was peripheral blood. The CDR3 region has the DNA TGTGCCAGCAGCCAAGGAGGGGGACAGAACACCGGGGAGCTGTTTTTT. This gives the protein CASSQGGGQNTGELFF.